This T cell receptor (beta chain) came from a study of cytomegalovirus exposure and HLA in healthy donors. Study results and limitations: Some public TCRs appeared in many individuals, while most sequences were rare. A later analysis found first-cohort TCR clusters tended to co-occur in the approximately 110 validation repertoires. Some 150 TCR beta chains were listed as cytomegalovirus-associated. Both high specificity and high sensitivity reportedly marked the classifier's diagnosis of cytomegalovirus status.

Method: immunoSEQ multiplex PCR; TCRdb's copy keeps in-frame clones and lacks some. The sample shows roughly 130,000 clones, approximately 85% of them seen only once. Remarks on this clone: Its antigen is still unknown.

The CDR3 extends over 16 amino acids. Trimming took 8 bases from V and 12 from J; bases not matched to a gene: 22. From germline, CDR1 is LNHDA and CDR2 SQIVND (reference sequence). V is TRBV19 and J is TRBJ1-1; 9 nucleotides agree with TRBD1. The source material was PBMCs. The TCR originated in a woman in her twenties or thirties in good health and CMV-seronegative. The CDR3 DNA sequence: TGTGCCAGTGACCGATTACAGGGGGCCACGCCGGGGGTGACTTTCTTT. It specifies CASDRLQGATPGVTFF.